The next 16 T cell receptor beta chains were all read from a single sample in a study of blood T cell repertoires in COVID-19. Some clones are missing from TCRdb's copy, which holds only in-frame ones; the method was immunoSEQ multiplex PCR. The sample yields approximately 310,000 clones, more than 70% seen once. The sequencing input was peripheral blood. The receptors originated from a woman in her forties or fifties who had recovered from COVID-19.

This chain links TRBV5-1 with TRBJ1-1; the match to TRBD1 covers 10 bases. The germline V gene encodes CDR1 SGHRS and CDR2 YFSETQ. V was clipped by 1 base and J by 4 bases; unmatched bases: 4. The CDR3 consists of 15 residues. CDR3 sequence (DNA): TGCGCCAGCAGCTTGTACAGGACAGGGGGCACTGAAGCTTTCTTT. Its protein is CASSLYRTGGTEAFF.

The CDR3 spells CASSTRLAGGNNEQFF. CDR3 bases: TGTGCCAGCTCAACTAGACTAGCGGGAGGAAACAATGAGCAGTTCTTC. The rearrangement uses TRBV18 and TRBJ2-1; the match to TRBD2 covers 13 bases. The germline V gene encodes CDR1 KGHSH and CDR2 LQKENI. The CDR3 runs to 16 residues. V lost 5 bases and J lost 5; bases outside the gene matches: 6.

This chain links TRBV5-6 with TRBJ2-6; no definite D call. The germline V and J ends were trimmed by 5 bases and 0 bases, with 6 bases remaining between them. CDR1 and CDR2 (germline): SGHDT, YYEEEE. The CDR3 is 14 residues long. The chain's CDR3 is CASSYSSGANVLTF. In DNA form, the CDR3 reads TGTGCCAGCAGTTACAGCTCTGGGGCCAACGTCCTGACTTTC.

The J gene is TRBJ2-7, the V gene TRBV19; TRBD1 matches at 10 bases. The CDR3 covers 13 residues. Germline V CDR1 and CDR2: LNHDA, SQIVND (reference sequence). V shed 6 bases, J shed 6 bases, and the junction held 5 bases outside the gene matches. The CDR3 sequence is CASSQGQGVEQYF. The CDR3 bases are TGTGCCAGTAGCCAAGGACAGGGGGTCGAGCAGTACTTC.

The chain employs TRBV30 and TRBJ2-5; weak D call: TRBD2 (6 bases). Trimming removed 3 bases from V and 5 bases from J, with 19 bases in between. This CDR3 spans 15 amino acids. Germline values: CDR1 GTSNPN, CDR2 SVGIG (reference sequence). CDR3 sequence reads: CAWSIEGGPSETQYF. The CDR3 coding sequence is TGTGCCTGGAGCATAGAAGGAGGGCCGAGTGAGACCCAGTACTTC.

V is TRBV3-1 (or the pseudogene TRBV3-2) and J is TRBJ2-3, with 7 bases lining up with TRBD1. CDR1 is LGHDT, CDR2 YNNKEL, per germline (reference sequence). The CDR3 runs to 16 residues. The V and J ends lost 4 bases and 0 bases, in that order; junction bases with no gene match: 7. The CDR3 DNA reads TGTGCCAGCAGCCTTACTGGGACAGCTAGCACAGATACGCAGTATTTT. It is translated as CASSLTGTASTDTQYF.

The V gene is TRBV30, the J gene TRBJ2-3; 8 nucleotides match TRBD2. Germline CDR1 is GTSNPN and CDR2 is SVGIG (reference sequence). J lost 2 bases, V lost 2 bases, and 6 bases had no gene match. The CDR3 runs to 15 residues. The CDR3 region has the DNA TGTGCCTGGAGTCGGGGGGGGAGCCTCACAGATACGCAGTATTTT. It translates to CAWSRGGSLTDTQYF.

The gene calls are TRBV4-3 and TRBJ1-3, with TRBD1 matching over 7 bases. Germline lookup yields CDR1 LGHNA and CDR2 YSLEER. V gave up 3 bases and J gave up 0 bases; unmatched junction bases: 2. There are 15 residues in the CDR3. The DNA for the CDR3 is TGCGCCAGCAGCCACCGGACAGGCTCTGGAAACACCATATATTTT. Its protein is CASSHRTGSGNTIYF.

This rearrangement joins TRBV18 to TRBJ2-7; 7 bases are a match to TRBD1. Germline loops: CDR1 KGHSH, CDR2 LQKENI. This CDR3 has 15 amino acids. V lost 1 base and J lost 3; bases outside the gene matches: 6. Here the CDR3 reads CASSPQGAIIYEQYF. As DNA, the CDR3 is TGTGCCAGCTCACCACAGGGGGCAATCATCTACGAGCAGTACTTC.

This clone has a single count. The chain uses TRBV7-2 and TRBJ1-3; possible D gene TRBD1, 6 bases. V shed 4 bases and J shed 4 bases, with 14 bases lying between them. This CDR3 is 15 amino acids long. The germline gives CDR1 SGHTA, CDR2 FQGNSA. The CDR3 region is CASSSRGGKGNTIYF. In nucleotides, the CDR3 is TGTGCCAGCAGCTCAAGGGGGGGGAAAGGAAACACCATATATTTT.

V usage is TRBV28 and J usage is TRBJ2-1, with D maybe TRBD2 (5 bases). Per germline, CDR1 MDHEN and CDR2 SYDVKM. This CDR3 has 15 amino acids. Trimming cost V 3 bases and J 10 bases, with 19 bases left between them. The CDR3 nucleotides are TGTGCCAGCAGTTTCTCCCAGATACAACGGAGGGAGCAGTTCTTC. It codes for CASSFSQIQRREQFF.

The rearrangement uses TRBV7-2 and TRBJ1-1; 8 bases agree with TRBD1. With V trimmed by 5 bases and J by 1 base, 9 bases remained unmatched. The length of the CDR3 is 16 residues. Germline CDR1 reads SGHTA; CDR2 reads FQGNSA. The CDR3 spells CASSLRTGIGNTEAFF. DNA for the CDR3: TGTGCCAGCAGCCTGCGGACAGGGATCGGGAACACTGAAGCTTTCTTT.

V and J are TRBV10-3 and TRBJ2-1; TRBD2 is a possible D gene (5 bases). The germline gives CDR1 ENHRY, CDR2 SYGVKD. V lost 4 bases to trimming and J lost 0 bases, with 10 bases between them. The length of the CDR3 is 15 residues. The CDR3 nucleotides are TGTGCCATCAGTGGGCAAGAGGGCTCCTACAATGAGCAGTTCTTC. This sequence encodes CAISGQEGSYNEQFF.

This clone showed up just a few times. The chain is built from TRBV5-1 and TRBJ2-2, with TRBD1 matching over 7 bases. Germline CDR1 reads SGHRS; CDR2 reads YFSETQ. This CDR3 spans 16 amino acids. With 0 bases clipped from V and 4 bases from J, the junction kept 6 bases outside the gene matches. DNA for the CDR3: TGCGCCAGCAGCTTGGAAGGGGGCACGGGCACCGGGGAGCTGTTTTTT. Protein sequence: CASSLEGGTGTGELFF.

The V and J genes are TRBV2 and TRBJ1-5, with unresolved D. V lost 4 bases and J lost 9, with 19 bases in between. This CDR3 has 15 residues. Germline CDR1 and CDR2: SNHLY and FYNNEI. The CDR3, as DNA: TGTGCCAGCAGTGGATTTGAGACGGGTCATGTGCCCCAGCATTTT. Protein sequence: CASSGFETGHVPQHF.

The chain carries TRBV5-5 and TRBJ1-4, with D maybe TRBD1 (6 bases). The CDR3 totals 15 residues. CDR1 is SGHKS, CDR2 YYEKEE, per germline (reference sequence). The germline V and J ends were trimmed by 0 bases and 10 bases, with 16 bases remaining between them. The CDR3 reads CASSLVRAGAGKLFF. The CDR3 DNA reads TGTGCCAGCAGCTTGGTTCGGGCAGGGGCAGGAAAACTGTTTTTT.